This TCR beta chain is from a study of blood T cell repertoires in COVID-19. The CDR3 extends over 16 amino acids. V lost 5 bases and J lost 0; bases outside the gene matches: 8. Germline lookup yields CDR1 SEHNR and CDR2 FQNEAQ (reference sequence). Method: immunoSEQ multiplex PCR; TCRdb's copy keeps in-frame clones and lacks some. The data contain some 120,000 clones, around 64% of them seen just once; the ten biggest clones take up 0.75% to 0.9%. The sequenced material came from peripheral blood. This sequence joins TRBV7-9 and TRBJ2-5, with 8 positions matching TRBD2. The TCR originated in a human donor with acute or convalescent COVID-19. The donor label of this sample is uncertain. CDR3 region: CASSVGGLVHQETQYF. For the CDR3, the DNA is TGTGCCAGCAGCGTAGGGGGACTAGTGCACCAAGAGACCCAGTACTTC.